Listed below are T cell receptor beta chains from one sample, sequenced in a study of blood T cell repertoires in COVID-19. Profiling relied on immunoSEQ multiplex PCR, and the TCRdb table lists in-frame clones only, not all of them. Of approximately 230,000 clones in the sample, roughly four fifths were seen once. Sequenced: PBMCs or T cells enriched from blood (not recorded which). Every receptor here comes from a man aged 35 to 55 who had recovered from COVID-19. The conserved cysteine and the conserved F or W are not part of the CDR3 here. The order of the fields is CDR3 length, J gene, V gene, CDR3 protein.

CDR3 length: 14; J gene: TRBJ2-5; V gene: TRBV6-1; CDR3 protein: ASSGARLAAQETQY
CDR3 length: 13; J gene: TRBJ2-6; V gene: TRBV9; CDR3 protein: ASSVTGSGANVLT
CDR3 length: 12; J gene: TRBJ1-1; V gene: TRBV7-2; CDR3 protein: ASSLVGAGTEAF
CDR3 length: 11; J gene: TRBJ2-7; V gene: TRBV5-5; CDR3 protein: ASTPGQLARQY
CDR3 length: 12; J gene: TRBJ2-3; V gene: TRBV11-1; CDR3 protein: ASSLELAGDTQY
CDR3 length: 14; J gene: TRBJ2-3; V gene: TRBV9; CDR3 protein: ASSSLPRGAADTQY
CDR3 length: 11; J gene: TRBJ2-7; V gene: TRBV28; CDR3 protein: ASSLNIPYEQY
CDR3 length: 13; J gene: TRBJ1-4; V gene: TRBV5-1; CDR3 protein: ASSLLDSLKEKLF
CDR3 length: 11; J gene: TRBJ2-3; V gene: TRBV28; CDR3 protein: ASSFPDRLIQG
CDR3 length: 13; J gene: TRBJ1-6; V gene: TRBV28; CDR3 protein: ASISQGAGTSPLH
CDR3 length: 11; J gene: TRBJ1-6; V gene: TRBV19; CDR3 protein: ATTQGSNSPLH
CDR3 length: 13; J gene: TRBJ2-1; V gene: TRBV7-3; CDR3 protein: ASSSRASGTNEQF
CDR3 length: 16; J gene: TRBJ2-3; V gene: TRBV7-2; CDR3 protein: ASSLRAGGLSRTDTQY
CDR3 length: 15; J gene: TRBJ2-3; V gene: TRBV11-2; CDR3 protein: ASSSDPKAGATDTQY
CDR3 length: 14; J gene: TRBJ2-4; V gene: TRBV4-1; CDR3 protein: ASSQTNRGAKNIQY
CDR3 length: 16; J gene: TRBJ2-2; V gene: TRBV11-3; CDR3 protein: ASSTNPRTGIRAGELF